The TCR beta chain under discussion was sequenced for a study of vaccination and CD4 T cells after COVID-19 (dated by TCRdb to the early 2020s). Looking at the study overall: SARS-CoV-2 positivity had been established in the convalescent patients by nasal swab PCR, and mild disease was recorded in about 9 of these patients and severe disease in one. Control cultures used a CEFX viral epitope pool as positive control, an HIV-1 Nef peptide pool as negative control, or no peptide. Post-vaccine blood samples were collected a median of approximately 77 days after the second vaccine dose, ranging from roughly 14 to 241 days. Post-COVID blood samples from convalescent patients were collected a median of about 110 days after diagnosis, with a range of 35 to 161 days. The convalescent cohort included six males and four females, with two Hispanic individuals, seven Caucasians, two Asians and one multiracial person. Culture stimuli were overlapping spike peptide pools from SARS-CoV-2 and from the common cold coronaviruses HCoV-NL63, HCoV-OC43 and HCoV-229E. Participants received two doses of either the Pfizer-BioNTech BNT162b2 vaccine (n=8) or the Moderna mRNA-1273 vaccine (n=2). In under twelve COVID-19 convalescent patients and a few infection-naive healthy vaccine recipients, researchers compared the spike-specific CD4+ TCR repertoire from before mRNA vaccination with the repertoire from after.

A word on this clonotype: Its antigen target is currently unknown. The record has no base qualities; no much larger clone is one base away.

In the germline V gene, CDR1 corresponds to MNHNS and CDR2 to SASEGT. V is cut by 6 bases and J by 0 bases, and the space between the germline ends is 9 bases. Measured from the cysteine to the phenylalanine, the CDR3 is 15 residues long. Just the 45-base CDR3 DNA is kept, in frame starting at base 1. The library was built by means of PCR. DNA from cultured CD4+ T cells underwent TCR sequencing with the Oncomine TCR Beta short-read assay at the Johns Hopkins FTIC core. Genomic DNA was extracted from the cultured CD4+ T cells with the QIAamp micro DNA kit. Oncomine TCR Beta libraries made from cultured CD4+ T cells were pooled using unique dual indexes and sequenced on an Illumina iSeq 100. In the paper's pipeline: Non-productive sequences were filtered out, and CDR3s that did not start with C, did not end with F or W, or were shorter than 7 amino acids were discarded. The MANAFEST web application was used to identify antigen-specific clonotypes by comparing peptide-stimulated wells against reference wells and other culture wells. Positive clones required FDR below 0.05, an odds ratio above 5, and productive frequency above 0.1% in at least two of three replicate wells. Clonotypes that were significantly expanded in both SARS-CoV-2 spike wells and at least one common cold coronavirus spike condition were defined as cross-reactive. Similarity between CDR3 sequences was evaluated in R version 3.6.1 using Levenshtein distances (stringdist) and unrooted phylogenetic trees (ape). TCRdb's own reprocessing of the public reads used fastp at Q25 and MiXCR and kept productive beta chains. Each record represents a unique CDR3 protein, reported with the most common genes and DNA among its rows. The V and J calls follow TCRdb's processing rather than the paper's. This sample gives 17,000 or so distinct CDR3 sequences in total; around 50% of them show up just once. Of the sample, roughly 7.7% falls within the top ten clones.

The full study reports these points: Among convalescent patients, a median around 86% of the SARS-CoV-2-reactive clones seen after vaccination appeared only after vaccination, which suggests priming specific to the vaccine. Relatively few convalescent patients were included in the study, and early timepoints after natural infection were not analyzed. Nearly all vaccine-specific clones in convalescent patients (304 of 307) were mono-reactive for SARS-CoV-2 spike rather than cross-reactive with common cold coronaviruses. The median count of SARS-CoV-2-reactive clonotypes went up from around 21 after infection to a few dozen after vaccination, although the change was not significant.

The sample's treatment or condition label, in plain terms: approximately nine-day PBMC culture with coronavirus spike peptide pools or control peptides (ViraFEST assay). To expand antigen-specific T cells with peptide pools and then pick out the expanded clonotypes through TCR sequencing, the study relied on the ViraFEST assay. The convalescent patients' positive SARS-CoV-2 PCR tests were from March to December 2020, which was before the Alpha, Beta and Delta variants emerged in the United States. Each well held 2 million or so PBMCs cultured in IMDM containing roughly 5% human AB serum and approximately 9.4 IU/ml IL-2, with about 10 ug/ml peptide pools added. Half of the culture medium was replaced with fresh IL-2-containing medium on days 3 and 7. After 10 days of culture, CD4+ T cells were isolated by negative selection with the EasySep CD4+ T cell isolation kit. Ficoll-Paque Plus gradient centrifugation was used to isolate PBMCs from whole blood, and the isolated PBMCs were then either used fresh or cryopreserved at -140C. In general, triplicate wells were set up for every culture condition.

Recombination linked TRBV6-1 to TRBJ1-6; the D gene is perhaps TRBD1, on 6 matching bases. The sample consisted of CD4+ T cells from blood, cultured in vitro. The clonotype was recovered from a human donor who had recovered from COVID-19. The DNA sequence follows: TGTGCCAGCAGACAGGGCAACTCCTATAATTCACCCCTCCACTTT. This yields the protein CASRQGNSYNSPLHF.